This is a list of T cell receptor beta chains from one sample in a study of blood T cell repertoires in COVID-19. This table comes from immunoSEQ multiplex PCR, and its TCRdb copy is limited to in-frame clones, with some not included. Of just over 90,000 clones listed, around 90% were seen once; the top ten hold around 1.5%. The sample consisted of peripheral blood. All receptors derive from a human donor with active COVID-19. The donor label of this sample is uncertain. Each CDR3 is given without its conserved first and last residue. A D gene is named only where the DNA matches it firmly.

TRBJ2-3	TRBD2	TRBV5-1	ASSFRRLAGGTDTQY
TRBJ2-3	TRBD2	TRBV9	ASSGNSGGPDTQY
TRBJ2-7	TRBD1	TRBV2	ASRGRPGQGKGEQY
TRBJ1-4	TRBD1	TRBV2	ASSLGQGAKNEKLF
TRBJ1-3	NA	TRBV6-5	ASSPYGNTIY
TRBJ2-7	NA	TRBV10-2	ASEGGGPYEQY
TRBJ2-1	NA	TRBV21-1	ASSKGAHKLAGAYNEQF
TRBJ1-2	TRBD1	TRBV7-9	ASSLAGQGVGT
TRBJ1-5	NA	TRBV6-2/TRBV6-3	ASSFGLTGLGQPQH
TRBJ2-5	NA	TRBV14	ASRGAQETQY
TRBJ1-1	TRBD1	TRBV6-2/TRBV6-3	ASSYPTGGTEAF
TRBJ2-7	NA	TRBV4-2	ASSQDTSYEQY
TRBJ2-5	NA	TRBV11-2	ASSFRLKKEQETQY
TRBJ1-2	TRBD1	TRBV14	ASSDPGTAFYGYT
TRBJ2-3	NA	TRBV29-1	SVGAATDTQY
TRBJ1-4	NA	TRBV4-3	ASSQKNFRGGGNEKLF
TRBJ1-1	NA	TRBV5-5	ASSWYDRTGAF
TRBJ1-5	NA	TRBV6-1	ASSEGLRLTPQH
TRBJ2-7	TRBD2	TRBV27	ATQRTSGGTYEQY
TRBJ1-1	TRBD1	TRBV27	ASSPLPGQDRTEAF
TRBJ2-1	TRBD1	TRBV19	ASSPRTGGNNEQF
TRBJ1-6	NA	TRBV4-3	ASSRWAGQDSPLH
TRBJ2-1	TRBD2	TRBV6-6	ASSYGLGLGYNEQF
TRBJ2-7	NA	TRBV6-2/TRBV6-3	ASSSLYEQY
TRBJ2-5	NA	TRBV5-1	ASSSGHSLQETQY
TRBJ2-3	TRBD2	TRBV5-4	ASKATSMSDTQY
TRBJ1-6	NA	TRBV4-3	ASSQDLGQTRPLH
TRBJ1-1	NA	TRBV23-1	ASSQSPSNTEAF
TRBJ2-5	NA	TRBV5-8	ASLEETQY